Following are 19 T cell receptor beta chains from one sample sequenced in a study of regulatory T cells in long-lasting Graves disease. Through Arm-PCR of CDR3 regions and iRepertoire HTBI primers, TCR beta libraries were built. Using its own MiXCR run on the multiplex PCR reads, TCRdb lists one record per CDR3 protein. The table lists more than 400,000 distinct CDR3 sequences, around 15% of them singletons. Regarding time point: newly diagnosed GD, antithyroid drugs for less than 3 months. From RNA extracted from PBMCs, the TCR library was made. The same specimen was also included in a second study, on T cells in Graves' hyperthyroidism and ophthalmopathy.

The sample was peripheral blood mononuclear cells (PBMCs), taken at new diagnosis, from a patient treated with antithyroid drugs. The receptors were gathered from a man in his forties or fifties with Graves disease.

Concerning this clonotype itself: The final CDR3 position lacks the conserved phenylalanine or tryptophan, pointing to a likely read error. CDR3: CASSQVGDRLNTEAFL. The DNA for the CDR3 is TGTGCCAGCAGCCAAGTTGGGGACAGACTGAACACTGAAGCTTTCCTT. V and J are TRBV14 and TRBJ1-1; 7 bases map to TRBD1. The CDR3 loop spans 16 amino acids. Germline CDR1 reads SGHDN; CDR2 reads FVKESK. V shed 1 base and J 0 bases; nucleotides not matched to a gene: 5.

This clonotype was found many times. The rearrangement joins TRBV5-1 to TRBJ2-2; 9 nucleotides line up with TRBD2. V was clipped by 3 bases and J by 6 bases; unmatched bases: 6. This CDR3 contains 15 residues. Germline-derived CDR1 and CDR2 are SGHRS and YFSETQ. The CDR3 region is CASSYPGLAAGELFF. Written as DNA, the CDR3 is TGCGCCAGCAGCTATCCGGGACTAGCTGCCGGGGAGCTGTTTTTT.

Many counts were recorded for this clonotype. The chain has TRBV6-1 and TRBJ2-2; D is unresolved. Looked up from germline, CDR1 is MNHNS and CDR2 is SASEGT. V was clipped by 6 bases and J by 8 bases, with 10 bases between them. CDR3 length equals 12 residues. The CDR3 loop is CASSQTRGELFF. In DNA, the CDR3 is TGTGCCAGCAGCCAGACAAGAGGGGAGCTGTTTTTT.

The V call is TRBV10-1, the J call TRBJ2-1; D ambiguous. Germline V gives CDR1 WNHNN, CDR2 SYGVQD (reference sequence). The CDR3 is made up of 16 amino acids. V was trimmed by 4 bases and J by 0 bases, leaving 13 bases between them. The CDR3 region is CASSGERGFSYNEQFF. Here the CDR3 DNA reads TGCGCCAGCAGTGGAGAGCGCGGCTTCTCCTACAATGAGCAGTTCTTC.

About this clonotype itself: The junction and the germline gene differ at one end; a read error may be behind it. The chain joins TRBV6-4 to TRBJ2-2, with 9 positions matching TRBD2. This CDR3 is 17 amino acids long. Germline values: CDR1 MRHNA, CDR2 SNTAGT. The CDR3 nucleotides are TGCGCCAGCGCCTGGGATTCTAGCGGGGCTAACACCGGGGAGCTGTTTTTT. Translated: CASAWDSSGANTGELFF.

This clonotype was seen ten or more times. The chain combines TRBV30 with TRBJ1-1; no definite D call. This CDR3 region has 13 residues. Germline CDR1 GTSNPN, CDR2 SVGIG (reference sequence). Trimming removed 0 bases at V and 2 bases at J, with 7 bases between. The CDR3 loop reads CAWSVRRNTEAFF. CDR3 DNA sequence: TGTGCCTGGAGTGTACGCAGAAACACTGAAGCTTTCTTT.

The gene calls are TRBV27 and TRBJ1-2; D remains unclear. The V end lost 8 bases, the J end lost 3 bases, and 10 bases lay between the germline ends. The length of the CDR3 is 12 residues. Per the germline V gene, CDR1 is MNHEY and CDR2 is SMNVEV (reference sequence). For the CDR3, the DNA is TGTGCCAGCCACGGACGGCACTATGGCTACACCTTC. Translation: CASHGRHYGYTF.

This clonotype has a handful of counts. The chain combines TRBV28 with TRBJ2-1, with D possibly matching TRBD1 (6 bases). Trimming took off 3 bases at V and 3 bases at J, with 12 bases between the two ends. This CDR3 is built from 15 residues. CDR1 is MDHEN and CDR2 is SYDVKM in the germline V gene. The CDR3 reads CASSFDRKNYNEQFF. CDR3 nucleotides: TGTGCCAGCAGTTTCGACAGGAAAAACTACAATGAGCAGTTCTTC.

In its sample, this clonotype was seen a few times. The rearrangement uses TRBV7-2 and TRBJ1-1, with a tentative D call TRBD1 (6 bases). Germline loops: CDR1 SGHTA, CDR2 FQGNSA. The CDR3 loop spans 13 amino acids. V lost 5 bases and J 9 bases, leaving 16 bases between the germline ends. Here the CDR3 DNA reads TGTGCCAGCAGCCCAGGCGGGGGCCTTAAAGCTTTCTTT. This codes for CASSPGGGLKAFF. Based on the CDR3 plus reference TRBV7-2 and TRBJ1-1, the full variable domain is GAGVSQSPSNKVTEKGKDVELRCDPISGHTALYWYRQSLGQGLEFLIYFQGNSAPDKSGLPSDRFSAERTGGSVSTLTIQRTQQEDSAVYLCASSPGGGLKAFFGQGTRLTVV.

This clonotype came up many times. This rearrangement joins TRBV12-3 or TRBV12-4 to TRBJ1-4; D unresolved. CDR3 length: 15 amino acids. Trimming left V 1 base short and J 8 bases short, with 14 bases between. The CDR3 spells CASSLGALPREKLFF. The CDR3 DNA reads TGTGCCAGCAGTTTAGGGGCCTTACCGCGGGAAAAACTGTTTTTT.

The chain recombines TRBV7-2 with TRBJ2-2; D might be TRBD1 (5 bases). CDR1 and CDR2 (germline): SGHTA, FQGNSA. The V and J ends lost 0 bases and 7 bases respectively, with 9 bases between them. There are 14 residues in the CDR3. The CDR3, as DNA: TGTGCCAGCAGCTTAGCTGGGGCGGACGGGGAGCTGTTTTTT. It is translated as CASSLAGADGELFF. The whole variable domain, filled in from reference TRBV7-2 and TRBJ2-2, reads GAGVSQSPSNKVTEKGKDVELRCDPISGHTALYWYRQSLGQGLEFLIYFQGNSAPDKSGLPSDRFSAERTGGSVSTLTIQRTQQEDSAVYLCASSLAGADGELFFGEGSRLTVL.

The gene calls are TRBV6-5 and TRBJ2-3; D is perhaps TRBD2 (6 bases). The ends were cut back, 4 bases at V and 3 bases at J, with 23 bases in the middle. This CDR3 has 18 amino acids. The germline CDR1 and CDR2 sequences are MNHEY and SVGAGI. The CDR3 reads CASSSRRREILVTDTQYF. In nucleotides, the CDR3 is TGTGCCAGCAGTTCCCGAAGGCGGGAAATCTTAGTAACAGATACGCAGTATTTT.

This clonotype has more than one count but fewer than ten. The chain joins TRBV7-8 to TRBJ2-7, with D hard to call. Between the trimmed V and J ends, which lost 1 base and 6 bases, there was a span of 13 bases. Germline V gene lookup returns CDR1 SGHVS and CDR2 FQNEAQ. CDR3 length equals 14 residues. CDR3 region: CASSLDARSAEQYF. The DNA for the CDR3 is TGTGCCAGCAGCTTAGATGCCCGTTCCGCCGAGCAGTACTTC.

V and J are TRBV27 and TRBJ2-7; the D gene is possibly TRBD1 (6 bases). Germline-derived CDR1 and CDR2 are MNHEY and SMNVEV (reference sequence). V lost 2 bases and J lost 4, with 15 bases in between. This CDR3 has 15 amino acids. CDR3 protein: CASSLSAGAGYEQYF. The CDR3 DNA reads TGTGCCAGCAGTTTAAGTGCAGGGGCCGGGTACGAGCAGTACTTC.

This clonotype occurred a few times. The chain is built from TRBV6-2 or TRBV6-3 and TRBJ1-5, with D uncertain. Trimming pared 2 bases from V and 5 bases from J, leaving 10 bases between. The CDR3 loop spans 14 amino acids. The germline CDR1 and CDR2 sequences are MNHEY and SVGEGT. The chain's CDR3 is CASSYRGLDQPQHF. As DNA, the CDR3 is TGTGCCAGCAGTTACCGGGGTTTAGATCAGCCCCAGCATTTT.

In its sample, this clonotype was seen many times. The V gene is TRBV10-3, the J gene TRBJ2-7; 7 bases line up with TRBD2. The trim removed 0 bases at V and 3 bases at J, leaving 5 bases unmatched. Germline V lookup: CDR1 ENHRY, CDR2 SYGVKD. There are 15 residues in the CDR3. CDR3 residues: CAISESSGGYYEQYF. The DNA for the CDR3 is TGTGCCATCAGTGAGTCTTCCGGGGGGTACTACGAGCAGTACTTC.

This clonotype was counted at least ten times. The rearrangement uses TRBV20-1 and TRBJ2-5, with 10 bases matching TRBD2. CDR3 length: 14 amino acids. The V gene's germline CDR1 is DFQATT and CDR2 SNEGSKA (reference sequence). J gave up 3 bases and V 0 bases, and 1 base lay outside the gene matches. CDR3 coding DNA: TGCAGTGCTAGAGAGCTAGCGGGAGAAGAGACCCAGTACTTC. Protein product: CSARELAGEETQYF.

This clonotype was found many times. CDR3 nucleotides: TGTGCCAGCAGCTTCTACTCGGGCCCGGCGGAAGCTTTCTTT. Its translation: CASSFYSGPAEAFF. The chain is built from TRBV11-2 and TRBJ1-1; D call uncertain. In germline, CDR1 is SGHAT, CDR2 FQNNGV. V lost 3 bases and J 8 bases, leaving 16 bases between the germline ends. The CDR3 is 14 amino acids.

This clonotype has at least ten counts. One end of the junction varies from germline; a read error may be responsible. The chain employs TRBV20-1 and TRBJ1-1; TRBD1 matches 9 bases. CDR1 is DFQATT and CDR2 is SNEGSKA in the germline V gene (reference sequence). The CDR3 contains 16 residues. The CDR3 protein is CSARDPGTGTNTEAFF. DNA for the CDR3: TGCAGTGCAAGAGACCCCGGGACAGGGACAAACACTGAAGCTTTCTTT.